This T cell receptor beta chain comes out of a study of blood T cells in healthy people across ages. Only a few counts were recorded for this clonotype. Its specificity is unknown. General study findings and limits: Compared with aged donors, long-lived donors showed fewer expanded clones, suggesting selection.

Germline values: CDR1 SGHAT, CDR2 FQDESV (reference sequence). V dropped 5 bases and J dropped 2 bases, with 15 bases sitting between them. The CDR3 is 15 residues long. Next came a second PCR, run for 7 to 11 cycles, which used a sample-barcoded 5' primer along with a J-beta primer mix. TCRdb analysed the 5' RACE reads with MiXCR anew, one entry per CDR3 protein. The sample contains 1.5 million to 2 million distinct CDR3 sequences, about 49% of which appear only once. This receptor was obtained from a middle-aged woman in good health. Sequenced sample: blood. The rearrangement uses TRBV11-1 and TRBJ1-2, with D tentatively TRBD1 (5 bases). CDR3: CASSPDMGENYGYTF. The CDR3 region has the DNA TGTGCCAGCAGCCCCGATATGGGGGAAAACTATGGCTACACCTTC. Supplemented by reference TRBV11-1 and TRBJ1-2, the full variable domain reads EAEVAQSPRYKITEKSQAVAFWCDPISGHATLYWYRQILGQGPELLVQFQDESVVDDSQLPKDRFSAERLKGVDSTLKIQPAELGDSAMYLCASSPDMGENYGYTFGSGTRLTVV.